A single sample is the source of the 17 T cell receptor beta chains below, sequenced in a study of PD-L1 blockade in urothelial cancer. Method: immunoSEQ multiplex PCR; TCRdb's copy keeps in-frame clones and lacks some. The table shows 35,000 to 45,000 clones, with about 90% occurring only once. This sample's time point: peripheral blood 6 weeks after treatment start. The material sequenced was PBMCs, taken around atezolizumab (anti-PD-L1) treatment. The receptors shown here come from a man aged 65-85 years with urothelial cancer.

This clone was seen only a few times. The rearrangement joins TRBV5-1 to TRBJ2-2, with TRBD2 matching over 9 bases. J lost 5 bases, V lost 9 bases, and 11 bases had no gene match. Germline lookup yields CDR1 SGHRS and CDR2 YFSETQ. The CDR3 sequence is 15 residues long. In DNA, the CDR3 is TGCGCCACTTATAGCGGGAGTAGAGGGACCGGGGAGCTGTTTTTT. Its translation is CATYSGSRGTGELFF.

This chain joins TRBV5-1 and TRBJ2-7; 10 bases match TRBD2. V shed 0 bases and J 5 bases; nucleotides not matched to a gene: 5. Germline V gene sequence: CDR1 SGHRS, CDR2 YFSETQ. This CDR3 has 15 residues. The CDR3 region is CASSLALAGWNEQYF. The CDR3 region has the DNA TGCGCCAGCAGCTTGGCACTAGCGGGATGGAACGAGCAGTACTTC.

The rearrangement uses TRBV30 and TRBJ1-5; D possibly corresponds to TRBD1 (5 bases). The CDR3 runs 15 residues. Germline V gene sequence: CDR1 GTSNPN, CDR2 SVGIG (reference sequence). The V end lost 5 bases, the J end lost 0 bases, and 14 bases lay between the germline ends. The CDR3 bases are TGTGCCTGGGCTTTCGGGGGGAATAGCAATCAGCCCCAGCATTTT. It specifies CAWAFGGNSNQPQHF.

The V and J genes are TRBV1 and TRBJ2-1; TRBD2, the table's D call, was not compared with the DNA. TRBV1 is a pseudogene segment. CDR3 length: 16 residues. The CDR3, as DNA: TGCACCAGCAGCCAAGAAGAGCGCCTACGGGGTAATGAGCAGTTCTTC. This translates into CTSSQEERLRGNEQFF.

The chain is built from TRBV9 and TRBJ2-1; TRBD2 agrees at 9 bases. Germline V lookup: CDR1 SGDLS, CDR2 YYNGEE. This CDR3 is 19 amino acids long. With V trimmed by 0 bases and J by 4 bases, 14 bases remained unmatched. The CDR3 region has the DNA TGTGCCAGCAGCGTAGCTAGCGGGGCTCTCATCCCCAGTTACAATGAGCAGTTCTTC. The encoded protein is CASSVASGALIPSYNEQFF.

The chain couples TRBV19 to TRBJ2-2; 11 nucleotides match TRBD2. There are 17 residues in the CDR3. Germline V gives CDR1 LNHDA, CDR2 SQIVND (reference sequence). V gave up 4 bases and J gave up 1 base; unmatched junction bases: 5. This CDR3 reads CASSTYGTSGNTGELFF. In DNA form, the CDR3 reads TGTGCCAGTAGTACCTATGGGACTAGCGGGAACACCGGGGAGCTGTTTTTT.

This sequence joins TRBV9 and TRBJ2-7; 9 bases align to TRBD2. Trimming cost V 4 bases and J 1 base; bases outside gene matches: 15. The CDR3 is made up of 18 amino acids. Germline CDR1 is SGDLS and CDR2 is YYNGEE. CDR3 region: CASSPGLAQLDTSYEQYF. The CDR3 coding sequence is TGTGCCAGCAGCCCGGGACTAGCCCAACTAGATACGTCCTACGAGCAGTACTTC.

The rearrangement links TRBV18 to TRBJ1-5; 8 positions match TRBD1. CDR3 length: 15 amino acids. Trimming took 3 bases from V and 7 from J; bases not matched to a gene: 8. Germline CDR1 and CDR2: KGHSH and LQKENI. The DNA for the CDR3 is TGTGCCAGCTCACCCCAAGGACAGGGACAGCAGCCCCAGCATTTT. This gives the protein CASSPQGQGQQPQHF.

The rearrangement links TRBV27 to TRBJ2-3; TRBD2 matches at 12 bases. The CDR3 is made up of 17 amino acids. J lost 2 bases, V lost 4 bases, and 7 bases had no gene match. Germline V gives CDR1 MNHEY, CDR2 SMNVEV (reference sequence). The CDR3: CASSSGRLAGVTDTQYF. The CDR3 region has the DNA TGTGCCAGCAGTTCAGGGCGACTAGCGGGGGTCACAGATACGCAGTATTTT.

This clone was seen a single time. The genes are TRBV13 and TRBJ2-3; TRBD1 agrees at 9 bases. J lost 2 bases, V lost 11 bases, and 14 bases had no gene match. CDR1 PRHDT and CDR2 FYEKMQ come from the germline V gene (reference sequence). The CDR3 extends over 16 amino acids. This chain's CDR3 is CAGRRTGGVNTDTQYF. The CDR3 DNA is TGTGCCGGGAGAAGAACAGGGGGCGTTAACACAGATACGCAGTATTTT.

This chain joins TRBV28 and TRBJ1-2; 9 bases are a match to TRBD1. Germline V lookup: CDR1 MDHEN, CDR2 SYDVKM. V lost 5 bases and J lost 6; bases outside the gene matches: 10. This CDR3 spans 15 amino acids. Here the CDR3 reads CASSTGGADLDGYTF. The CDR3 DNA reads as TGTGCCAGCAGTACAGGGGGCGCCGACCTCGATGGCTACACCTTC.

The chain is built from TRBV5-6 and TRBJ2-1; 10 bases match TRBD2. Germline assignment: CDR1 SGHDT and CDR2 YYEEEE. With 6 bases clipped from V and 4 bases from J, the junction kept 7 bases outside the gene matches. The CDR3 is made up of 15 amino acids. CDR3 amino acids: CASTLRTSGYNEQFF. The CDR3 region has the DNA TGTGCCAGCACCCTGAGGACTAGCGGTTACAATGAGCAGTTCTTC. Together with reference TRBV5-6 and TRBJ2-1, the CDR3 gives the full variable domain: DAGVTQSPTHLIKTRGQQVTLRCSPKSGHDTVSWYQQALGQGPQFIFQYYEEEERQRGNFPDRFSGHQFPNYSSELNVNALLLGDSALYLCASTLRTSGYNEQFFGPGTRLTVL.

This rearrangement joins TRBV14 to TRBJ1-1; 8 nucleotides match TRBD1. Unmatched junction bases numbered 5, after V lost 4 bases and J lost 1 base. CDR1 is SGHDN, CDR2 FVKESK, per germline. This CDR3 spans 15 amino acids. The CDR3 sequence: CASSLRTGKNTEAFF. CDR3 coding DNA: TGTGCCAGCAGCCTCAGGACAGGGAAGAACACTGAAGCTTTCTTT.

The chain links TRBV9 to TRBJ1-2, with a possible D match to TRBD1 (5 bases). The V gene's germline CDR1 is SGDLS and CDR2 YYNGEE. The CDR3 covers 15 residues. Trimming shortened V by 3 bases and J by 8 bases, and 20 bases separated the two germline ends. CDR3 nucleotides: TGTGCCAGCAGCGCCGGCGGGGCAGGAGGAGACGGCTACACCTTC. It translates to CASSAGGAGGDGYTF.

This chain joins TRBV10-3 and TRBJ1-5; 7 bases fit TRBD1. V shed 3 bases and J 0 bases; nucleotides not matched to a gene: 2. This CDR3 is built from 15 residues. The germline gives CDR1 ENHRY, CDR2 SYGVKD. The CDR3: CAISEWDSSNQPQHF. CDR3 in DNA: TGTGCCATCAGTGAATGGGACAGTAGCAATCAGCCCCAGCATTTT.

The chain has TRBV28 and TRBJ2-3, with D possibly TRBD1 on 5 matching bases. Germline CDR1 and CDR2: MDHEN and SYDVKM. V was shortened by 6 bases and J by 4 bases, with 14 bases between the two germline ends. The CDR3 runs to 14 residues. The CDR3 DNA follows: TGTGCCAGCAGCCGTCAGGGAAGTGCAGATACGCAGTATTTT. This encodes CASSRQGSADTQYF. Supplemented by reference TRBV28 and TRBJ2-3, the full variable domain reads DVKVTQSSRYLVKRTGEKVFLECVQDMDHENMFWYRQDPGLGLRLIYFSYDVKMKEKGDIPEGYSVSREKKERFSLILESASTNQTSMYLCASSRQGSADTQYFGPGTRLTVL.

V gene TRBV7-6 combines with J gene TRBJ2-3; 7 bases match TRBD2. CDR3 size: 17 residues. V gave up 0 bases and J gave up 6 bases; unmatched junction bases: 12. The germline V gene has CDR1 SGHVS and CDR2 FNYEAQ. The CDR3 is CASSLAGGGNTVDTQYF. CDR3 DNA sequence: TGTGCCAGCAGCTTAGCGGGGGGGGGAAACACCGTCGATACGCAGTATTTT. The full variable domain, in which reference TRBV7-6 and TRBJ2-3 provide the parts outside the CDR3, is GAGVSQSPRYKVTKRGQDVALRCDPISGHVSLYWYRQALGQGPEFLTYFNYEAQQDKSGLPNDRFSAERPEGSISTLTIQRTEQRDSAMYRCASSLAGGGNTVDTQYFGPGTRLTVL.